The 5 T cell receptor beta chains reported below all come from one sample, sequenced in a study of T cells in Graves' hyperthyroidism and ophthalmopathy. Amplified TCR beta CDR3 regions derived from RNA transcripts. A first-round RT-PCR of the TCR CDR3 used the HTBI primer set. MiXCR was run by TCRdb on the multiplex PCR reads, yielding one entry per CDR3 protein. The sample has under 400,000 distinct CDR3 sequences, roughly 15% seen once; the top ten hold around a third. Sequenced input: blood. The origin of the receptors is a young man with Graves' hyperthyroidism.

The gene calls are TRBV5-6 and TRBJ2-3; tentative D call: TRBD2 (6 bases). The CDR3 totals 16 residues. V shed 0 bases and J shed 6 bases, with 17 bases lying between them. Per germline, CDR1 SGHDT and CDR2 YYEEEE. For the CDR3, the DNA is TGTGCCAGCAGCTTGGAGGCGGGGACCCGTCAGGATACGCAGTATTTT. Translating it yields CASSLEAGTRQDTQYF. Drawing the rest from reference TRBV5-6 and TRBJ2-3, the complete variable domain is DAGVTQSPTHLIKTRGQQVTLRCSPKSGHDTVSWYQQALGQGPQFIFQYYEEEERQRGNFPDRFSGHQFPNYSSELNVNALLLGDSALYLCASSLEAGTRQDTQYFGPGTRLTVL.

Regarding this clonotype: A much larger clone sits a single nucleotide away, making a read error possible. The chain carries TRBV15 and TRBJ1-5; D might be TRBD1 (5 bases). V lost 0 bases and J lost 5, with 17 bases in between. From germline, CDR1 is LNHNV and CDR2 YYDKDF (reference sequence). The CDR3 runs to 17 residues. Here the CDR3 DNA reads TGTGCCACCAGCAGAGAGTCACCGAGACAGCTTGATCAGCCCCAGCATTTT. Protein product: CATSRESPRQLDQPQHF.

The CDR3 here is CSVDPGGNEQFF. CDR3 in DNA: TGCAGCGTTGATCCTGGAGGGAATGAGCAGTTCTTC. V and J are TRBV29-1 and TRBJ2-1, with D maybe TRBD2 (6 bases). CDR3 size: 12 residues. V was clipped by 3 bases and J by 7 bases, with 10 bases between them. The V gene's germline CDR1 is SQVTM and CDR2 ANQGSEA.

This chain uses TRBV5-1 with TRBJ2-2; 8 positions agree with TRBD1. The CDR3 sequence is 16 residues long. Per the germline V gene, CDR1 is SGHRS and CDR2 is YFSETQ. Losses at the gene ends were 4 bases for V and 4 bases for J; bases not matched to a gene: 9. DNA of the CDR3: TGCGCCAGCAGCGCACCGGGACAGGAGGCCACCGGGGAGCTGTTTTTT. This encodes CASSAPGQEATGELFF.

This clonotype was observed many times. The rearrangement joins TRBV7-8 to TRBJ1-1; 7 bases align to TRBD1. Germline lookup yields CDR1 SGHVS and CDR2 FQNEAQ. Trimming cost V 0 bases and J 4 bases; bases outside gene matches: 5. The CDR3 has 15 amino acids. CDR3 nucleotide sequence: TGTGCCAGCAGCTTAGCGAGAAGGGGGCTCACTGAAGCTTTCTTT. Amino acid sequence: CASSLARRGLTEAFF.